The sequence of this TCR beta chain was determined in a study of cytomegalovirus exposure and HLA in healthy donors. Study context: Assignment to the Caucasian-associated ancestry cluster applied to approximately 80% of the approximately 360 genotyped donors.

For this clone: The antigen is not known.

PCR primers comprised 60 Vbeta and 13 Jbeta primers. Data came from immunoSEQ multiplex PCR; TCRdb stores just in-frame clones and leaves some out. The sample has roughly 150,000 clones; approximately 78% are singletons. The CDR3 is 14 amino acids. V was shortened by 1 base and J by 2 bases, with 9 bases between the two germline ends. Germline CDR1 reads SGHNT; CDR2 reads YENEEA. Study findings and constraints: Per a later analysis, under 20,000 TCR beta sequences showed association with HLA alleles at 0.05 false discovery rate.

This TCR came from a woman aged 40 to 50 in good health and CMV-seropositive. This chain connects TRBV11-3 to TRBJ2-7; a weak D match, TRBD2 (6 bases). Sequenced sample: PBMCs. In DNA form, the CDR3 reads TGTGCCAGCAGCTTAGGCGGGGACGCCTACGAGCAGTACTTC. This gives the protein CASSLGGDAYEQYF.